The next 11 T cell receptor beta chains were all read from a single sample in a study of blood T cell repertoires in COVID-19. Using immunoSEQ multiplex PCR, the repertoire was profiled, and TCRdb retains in-frame clones only, with some absent. The table records around 91,000 clones, 70% to 90% of them present only once. The sequencing sample was made of peripheral blood. These receptors were collected from a human donor in a cohort sampled during active COVID-19.

The chain employs TRBV4-1 and TRBJ2-7; TRBD2 agrees at 14 bases. CDR1 and CDR2 from the germline V gene are MGHRA and YSYEKL. J was trimmed by 6 bases and V by 4 bases; bases with no gene match: 8. The CDR3 covers 16 residues. The CDR3 loop is CASSLRLAGGLGEQYF. The CDR3 coding sequence is TGCGCCAGCAGCCTCAGACTAGCGGGAGGGCTGGGCGAGCAGTACTTC.

This clone was counted only a few times. The CDR3 is CASSEERLQPQHF. The CDR3 nucleotides read TGTGCCAGCAGTGAAGAGCGTTTACAGCCCCAGCATTTT. The chain carries TRBV6-1 and TRBJ1-5; D remains unclear. The V end was cut by 1 base, the J end by 7 bases, with 8 bases between. The CDR3 covers 13 residues. Per the germline V gene, CDR1 is MNHNS and CDR2 is SASEGT.

DNA of the CDR3: TGTGCCAGCAGTTACGAGGGTATCGACACTGAAGCTTTCTTT. Protein: CASSYEGIDTEAFF. V usage is TRBV6-5 and J usage is TRBJ1-1; the D is unclear. The CDR3 length is 14 residues. Trimming removed 2 bases from V and 3 bases from J, with 10 bases in between. CDR1 and CDR2 from the germline V gene are MNHEY and SVGAGI.

V gene TRBV11-1 combines with J gene TRBJ2-7; TRBD2 agrees at 10 bases. The CDR3 has 14 amino acids. J gave up 5 bases and V 7 bases, and 8 bases lay outside the gene matches. The germline V gene has CDR1 SGHAT and CDR2 FQDESV (reference sequence). For the CDR3, the DNA is TGTGCCAGCACCGAGCGGGAGGGCCGGGACGAGCAGTACTTC. Translation: CASTEREGRDEQYF.

This chain's CDR3 is CASSIGFYTSSYEQYF. CDR3 nucleotides: TGTGCCAGTAGTATAGGTTTTTATACGAGCTCCTACGAGCAGTACTTC. The chain carries TRBV19 and TRBJ2-7; D is unresolved. The CDR3 length is 16 residues. The V end was cut by 1 base, the J end by 0 bases, with 13 bases between. CDR1 LNHDA and CDR2 SQIVND come from the germline V gene (reference sequence).

The CDR3 DNA follows: TGCAGCGTTCCCGTCTGGACAGGGGAGCTAGACGAGCAGTACTTC. Protein product: CSVPVWTGELDEQYF. V and J are TRBV29-1 and TRBJ2-7; 9 bases fit TRBD1. V lost 5 bases to trimming and J lost 5 bases; unmatched junction nucleotides: 13. The CDR3 length is 15 residues. The germline V gene has CDR1 SQVTM and CDR2 ANQGSEA.

This clone was observed a single time. The gene calls are TRBV5-4 and TRBJ2-6; D perhaps matches TRBD1 (6 bases). CDR3 length equals 17 residues. Germline V CDR1 and CDR2: SGHNT, YYREEE (reference sequence). Trimming cost V 4 bases and J 0 bases, with 14 bases left between them. CDR3 region: CASSPGQLNSGANVLTF. The CDR3 coding sequence is TGTGCCAGCAGCCCCGGACAGCTGAACTCTGGGGCCAACGTCCTGACTTTC.

V and J are TRBV7-8 and TRBJ2-2; tentative D call: TRBD2 (6 bases). Germline V CDR1 and CDR2: SGHVS, FQNEAQ. V was cut by 5 bases and J by 4 bases, with 11 bases left in between. CDR3 size: 14 residues. The CDR3 here is CASSPGTFTGELFF. For the CDR3, the DNA is TGTGCCAGCAGCCCCGGGACTTTCACCGGGGAGCTGTTTTTT.

The chain links TRBV6-2 or TRBV6-3 to TRBJ1-5; D might be TRBD1 (6 bases). Germline V gene sequence: CDR1 MNHEY, CDR2 SVGEGT. This CDR3 is built from 15 residues. Deletions cut 6 bases from V and 1 base from J, with 13 bases between. The CDR3, as DNA: TGTGCCAGCAGCAGGGACAATGGAAGCAATCAGCCCCAGCATTTT. It yields the protein CASSRDNGSNQPQHF.

This rearrangement joins TRBV5-1 to TRBJ1-5; D may be TRBD1 (6 bases). CDR3 length: 14 amino acids. Germline V gives CDR1 SGHRS, CDR2 YFSETQ. Trimming shortened V by 3 bases and J by 7 bases, and 14 bases separated the two germline ends. The CDR3 loop reads CASSSTVRGQPQHF. In DNA form, the CDR3 reads TGCGCCAGCAGCTCGACAGTGAGGGGGCAGCCCCAGCATTTT.

J is TRBJ2-2 and V is TRBV27, with TRBD1 matching over 8 bases. The trim removed 6 bases at V and 7 bases at J, leaving 10 bases unmatched. Germline V CDR1 and CDR2: MNHEY, SMNVEV (reference sequence). The CDR3 runs to 15 residues. CDR3 protein: CASRPDRGGRGELFF. The CDR3, as DNA: TGTGCCAGCAGACCAGACAGGGGAGGTCGCGGGGAGCTGTTTTTT.